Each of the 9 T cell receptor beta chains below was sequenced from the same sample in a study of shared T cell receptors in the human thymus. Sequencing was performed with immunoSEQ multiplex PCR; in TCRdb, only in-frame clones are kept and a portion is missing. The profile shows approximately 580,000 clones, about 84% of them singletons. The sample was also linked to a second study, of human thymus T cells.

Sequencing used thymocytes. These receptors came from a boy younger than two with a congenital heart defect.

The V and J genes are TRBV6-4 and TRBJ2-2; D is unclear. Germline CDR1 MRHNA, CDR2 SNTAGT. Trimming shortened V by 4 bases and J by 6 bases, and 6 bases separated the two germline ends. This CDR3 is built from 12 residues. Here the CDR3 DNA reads TGTGCCAGCAGTGCGAGGCCCGGGGAGCTGTTTTTT. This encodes CASSARPGELFF.

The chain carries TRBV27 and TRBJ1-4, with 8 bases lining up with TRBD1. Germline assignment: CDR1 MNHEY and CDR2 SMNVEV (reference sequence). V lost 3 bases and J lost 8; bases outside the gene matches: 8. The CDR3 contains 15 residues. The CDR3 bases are TGTGCCAGCAGTTTGCTTGCACAGGGGGGAGAAAAACTGTTTTTT. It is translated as CASSLLAQGGEKLFF.

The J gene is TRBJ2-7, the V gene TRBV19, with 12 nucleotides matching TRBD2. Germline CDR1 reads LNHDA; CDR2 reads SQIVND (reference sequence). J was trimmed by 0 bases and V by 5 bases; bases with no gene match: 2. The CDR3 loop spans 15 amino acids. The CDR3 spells CASSWTSGNSYEQYF. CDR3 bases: TGTGCCAGTAGTTGGACTAGCGGGAACTCCTACGAGCAGTACTTC.

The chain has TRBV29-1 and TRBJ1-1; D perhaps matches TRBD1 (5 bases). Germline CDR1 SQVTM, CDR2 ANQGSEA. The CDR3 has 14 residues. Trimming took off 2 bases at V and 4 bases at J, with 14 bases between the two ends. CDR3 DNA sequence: TGCAGCGTTGAACTGTTCGACAGCGCCACTGAAGCTTTCTTT. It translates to CSVELFDSATEAFF.

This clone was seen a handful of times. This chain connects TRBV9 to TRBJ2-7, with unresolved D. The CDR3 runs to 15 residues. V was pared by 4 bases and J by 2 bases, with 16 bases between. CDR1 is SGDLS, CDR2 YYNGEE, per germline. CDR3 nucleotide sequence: TGTGCCAGCAGCCCGAGCAGCAGGATCGCCTACGAGCAGTACTTC. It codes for CASSPSSRIAYEQYF.

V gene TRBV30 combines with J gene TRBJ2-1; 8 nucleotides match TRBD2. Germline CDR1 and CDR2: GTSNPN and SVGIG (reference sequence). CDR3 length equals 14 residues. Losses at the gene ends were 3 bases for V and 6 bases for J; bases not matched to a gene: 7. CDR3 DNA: TGTGCCTGGAGCCACGGGAGGGCCTGCAATGAGCAGTTCTTC. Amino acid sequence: CAWSHGRACNEQFF.

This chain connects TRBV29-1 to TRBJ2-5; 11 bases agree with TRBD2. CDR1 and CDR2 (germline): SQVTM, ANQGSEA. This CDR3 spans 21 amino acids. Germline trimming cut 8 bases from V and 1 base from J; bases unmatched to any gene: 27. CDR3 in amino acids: CSLVDRGLLAGGRPSQETQYF. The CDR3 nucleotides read TGCAGCCTTGTGGACAGGGGACTGCTAGCGGGAGGCCGCCCGTCCCAAGAGACCCAGTACTTC. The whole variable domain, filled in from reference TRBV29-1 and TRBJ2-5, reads SAVISQKPSRDICQRGTSLTIQCQVDSQVTMMFWYRQQPGQSLTLIATANQGSEATYESGFVIDKFPISRPNLTFSTLTVSNMSPEDSSIYLCSLVDRGLLAGGRPSQETQYFGPGTRLLVL.

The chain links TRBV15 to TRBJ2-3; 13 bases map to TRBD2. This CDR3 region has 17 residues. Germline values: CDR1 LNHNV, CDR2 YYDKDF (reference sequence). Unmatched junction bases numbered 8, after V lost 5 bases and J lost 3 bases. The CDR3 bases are TGTGCCACCAGCGGAACTAGCGGGAGGGCCAAGACAGATACGCAGTATTTT. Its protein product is CATSGTSGRAKTDTQYF.

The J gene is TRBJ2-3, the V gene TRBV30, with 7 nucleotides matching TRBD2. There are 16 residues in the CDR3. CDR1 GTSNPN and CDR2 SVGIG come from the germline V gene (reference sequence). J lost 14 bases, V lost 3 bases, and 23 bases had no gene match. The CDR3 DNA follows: TGTGCCTGGAGCCCCAAGAGACTGAAGCGGGACCCGGGGCTGTATTTT. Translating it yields CAWSPKRLKRDPGLYF.